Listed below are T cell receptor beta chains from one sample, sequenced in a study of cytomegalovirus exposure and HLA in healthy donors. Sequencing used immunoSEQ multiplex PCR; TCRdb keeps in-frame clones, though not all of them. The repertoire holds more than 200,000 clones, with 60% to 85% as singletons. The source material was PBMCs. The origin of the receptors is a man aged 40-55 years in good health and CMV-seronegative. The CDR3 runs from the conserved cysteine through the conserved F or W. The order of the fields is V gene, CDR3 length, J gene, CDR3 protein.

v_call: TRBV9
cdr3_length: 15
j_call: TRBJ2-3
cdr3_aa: CASSLGGGRADTQYF

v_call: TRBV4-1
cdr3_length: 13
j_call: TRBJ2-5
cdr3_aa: CASSALFQETQYF

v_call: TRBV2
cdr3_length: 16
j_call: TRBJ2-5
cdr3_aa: CASTGNSGSVGETQYF

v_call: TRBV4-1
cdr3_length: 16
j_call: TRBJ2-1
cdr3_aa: CASSQWREAPLNEQFF

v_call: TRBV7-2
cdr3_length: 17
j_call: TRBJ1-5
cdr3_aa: CASSLETGGAGNQPQHF

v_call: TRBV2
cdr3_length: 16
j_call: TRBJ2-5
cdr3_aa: CASSDLGLAGQETQYF

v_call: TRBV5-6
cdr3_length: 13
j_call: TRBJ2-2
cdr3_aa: CASSPYATGELFF

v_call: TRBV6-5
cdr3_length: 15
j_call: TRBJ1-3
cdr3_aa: CASRAGSASGNTIYF

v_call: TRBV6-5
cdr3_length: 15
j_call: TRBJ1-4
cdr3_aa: CASSYSSDSHEKLFF

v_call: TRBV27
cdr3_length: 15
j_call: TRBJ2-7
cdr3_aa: CASSFWASGTYEQYF

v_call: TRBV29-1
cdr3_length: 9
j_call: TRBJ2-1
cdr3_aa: CSVGDEQFF

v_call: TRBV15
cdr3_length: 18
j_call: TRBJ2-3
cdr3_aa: CATSRDGTPAGSTDTQYF

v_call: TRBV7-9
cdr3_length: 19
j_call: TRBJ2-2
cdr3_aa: CASSLASSGSIYYTGELFF

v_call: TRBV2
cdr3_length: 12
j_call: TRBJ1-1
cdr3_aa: CASWGVNTEAFF

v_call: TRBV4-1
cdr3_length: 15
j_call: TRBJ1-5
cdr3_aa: CASSLREGSNQPQHF

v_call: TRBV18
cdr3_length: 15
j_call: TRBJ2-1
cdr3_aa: CASSSRDGSYNEQFF

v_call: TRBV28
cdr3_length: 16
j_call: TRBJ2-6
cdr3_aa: CASSLGGGTGANVLTF

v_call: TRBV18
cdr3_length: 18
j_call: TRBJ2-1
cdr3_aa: CASSPFPSGRPDYNEQFF

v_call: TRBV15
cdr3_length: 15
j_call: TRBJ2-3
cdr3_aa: CATSRGREKQDTQYF